The present T cell receptor (beta chain) was sequenced within a study of T-cell memory formation after mild COVID-19. Germline CDR1 and CDR2: MNHNY and SVGAGI (reference sequence). The CDR3 spans 14 residues. The junction had 4 bases not matched to a gene; V was cut back by 5 bases and J by 1 base. TCRdb independently ran MiXCR on the 5' RACE reads; one entry per CDR3 protein. In the table there are tens of thousands of distinct CDR3 sequences, approximately 7.6% of which are singletons. Points from the study as a whole: Pre-infection memory carried some responding clones, suggesting that cross-reactive memory joined.

As regards this clonotype: Its antigen is as yet unknown.

The sequence was obtained from a man aged 18 to 29 who had mild COVID-19 (a few samples of this study predate the infection). Cell type and time point are not known. Sequenced input: PBMCs or a T cell subset sorted from them (not recorded which). This sequence joins TRBV6-6 and TRBJ1-1; 7 nucleotides align to TRBD1. The CDR3 DNA is TGTGCCAGCAGTCAGGACAGGACGAACACTGAAGCTTTCTTT. Amino acid sequence: CASSQDRTNTEAFF.